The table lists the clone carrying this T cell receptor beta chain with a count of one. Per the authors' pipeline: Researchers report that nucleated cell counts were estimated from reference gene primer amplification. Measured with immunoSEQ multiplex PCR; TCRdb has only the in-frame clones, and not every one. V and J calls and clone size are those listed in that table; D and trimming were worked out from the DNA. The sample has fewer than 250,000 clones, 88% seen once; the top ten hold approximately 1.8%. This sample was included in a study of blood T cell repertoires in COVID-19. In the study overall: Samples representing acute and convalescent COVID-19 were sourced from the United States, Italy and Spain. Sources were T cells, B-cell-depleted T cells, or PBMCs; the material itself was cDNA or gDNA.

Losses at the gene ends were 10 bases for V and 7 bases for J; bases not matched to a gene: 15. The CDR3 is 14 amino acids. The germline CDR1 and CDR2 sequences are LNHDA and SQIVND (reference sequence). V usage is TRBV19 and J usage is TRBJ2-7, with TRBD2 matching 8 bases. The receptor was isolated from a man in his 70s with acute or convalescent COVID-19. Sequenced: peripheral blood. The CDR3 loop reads CATATRPGGGEQYF. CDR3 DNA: TGTGCCACCGCGACAAGGCCTGGCGGGGGGGAGCAGTACTTC.